A selection of T cell receptor beta chains follows, all from one sample in a study of blood T cell repertoires in COVID-19. The assay was immunoSEQ multiplex PCR, and TCRdb's table has in-frame clones only and misses some. The repertoire holds 70,000 to 100,000 clones, with more than 75% as singletons. Sequencing was done on a sample of peripheral blood. These receptors all come from an elderly woman with active COVID-19. The CDR3 runs from the conserved cysteine through the conserved F or W. The D gene is left open where the match is weak. Size values are once, few and many counts, or a class for expanded clones, and some rows have none.

DNA	CDR3	size	D	J	V
TGTGCCAGCAGTTCGCGTGGAGGGTACCAAGAGACCCAGTACTTC	CASSSRGGYQETQYF	once	NA	TRBJ2-5	TRBV6-6
TGTGCCAGCAGTGAATTAAGGGGGTCCTCGTCCTACAATGAGCAGTTCTTC	CASSELRGSSSYNEQFF	NA	NA	TRBJ2-1	TRBV6-1
TGCGCCAGCAGCCAAGCCGTCAGTCAGGGTTACGAGCAGTACTTC	CASSQAVSQGYEQYF	NA	NA	TRBJ2-7	TRBV4-3
TGTGCCAGCAGTTTTGGCAAGAACACTGAAGCTTTCTTT	CASSFGKNTEAFF	NA	NA	TRBJ1-1	TRBV28
TGTGCCAGCAGTTTGGGCGGGAGTAACACCGGGGAGCTGTTTTTT	CASSLGGSNTGELFF	NA	TRBD2	TRBJ2-2	TRBV28
TGTGCCACCAGTGCGAGAGTCGGTGAGCAGTTCTTC	CATSARVGEQFF	NA	NA	TRBJ2-1	TRBV24-1
TGTGCCAGCAGTTCCAGGGAGGTCTACGAGCAGTACTTC	CASSSREVYEQYF	NA	NA	TRBJ2-7	TRBV28
TGTGCCAGCAGTGCCGTACAGGAGGGCATTCAGTACTTC	CASSAVQEGIQYF	NA	NA	TRBJ2-4	TRBV2
TGTGCCAGCTCACCAGCAGGACTAGCCAAAAACATTCAGTACTTC	CASSPAGLAKNIQYF	NA	NA	TRBJ2-4	TRBV18
TGTGCCAGCAGCTTATTTTCTCGGTTTGAAGCTTTCTTT	CASSLFSRFEAFF	NA	NA	TRBJ1-1	TRBV7-9
TGTGCCAGCAGCTTACTAGCGGGAGCGACGGGCACAGATACGCAGTATTTT	CASSLLAGATGTDTQYF	NA	TRBD2	TRBJ2-3	TRBV13
TGTGCCAGCAGCTTGGACAGGACGTTGGAGACCCAGTACTTC	CASSLDRTLETQYF	NA	TRBD1	TRBJ2-5	TRBV7-2
TGTGCCAGCAGCTTGGCAAGAGCGGGACTCACACCCTACAATGAGCAGTTCTTC	CASSLARAGLTPYNEQFF	NA	TRBD2	TRBJ2-1	TRBV5-4
TGTGCCAGCAGTCGTCTAGATGTCGATGAGCAGTTCTTC	CASSRLDVDEQFF	NA	NA	TRBJ2-1	TRBV12-3/TRBV12-4
TGTGCCAGCAGCCCAGGCCAAGAGACCCAGTACTTC	CASSPGQETQYF	few	NA	TRBJ2-5	TRBV28
TGCAGCGCTGAGGACAGGCTTAACACCTATGGCTACACCTTC	CSAEDRLNTYGYTF	NA	TRBD1	TRBJ1-2	TRBV29-1
TGTGCCAGCAGTTCCCGGACAGGGTCGAACACTGAAGCTTTCTTT	CASSSRTGSNTEAFF	NA	TRBD1	TRBJ1-1	TRBV27
TGTGCCAGCAGTTTATCCTTAGGGGGCGCTGGGAATGAGCAGTTCTTC	CASSLSLGGAGNEQFF	NA	TRBD1	TRBJ2-1	TRBV27
TGTGCCACCAGTGACCGCCTTGGGGTAGCGGGGTTTAGCACAGATACGCAGTATTTT	CATSDRLGVAGFSTDTQYF	NA	TRBD2	TRBJ2-3	TRBV24-1
TGTGCCAGCGGGTCAGGGACAGGGGTTTCCGGAGGAGAAGCTTTCTTT	CASGSGTGVSGGEAFF	NA	TRBD1	TRBJ1-1	TRBV2
TGTGCCAGCAGCCCCAGGACTAGTTTGCACGAGCAGTACTTC	CASSPRTSLHEQYF	NA	TRBD2	TRBJ2-7	TRBV6-2/TRBV6-3
TGTGCCAGCAGCCGGGAGCGGGGGCTCGGAACCCAGTACTTC	CASSRERGLGTQYF	NA	TRBD2	TRBJ2-5	TRBV7-3
TGTGCCAGCAGCCGGTCATTTAGCGGGAGGGCCGACGAGCAGTACTTC	CASSRSFSGRADEQYF	few	TRBD2	TRBJ2-7	TRBV7-9
TGTGCCAGTAGTAGCCACAGCGGAACCTACAATGAGCAGTTCTTC	CASSSHSGTYNEQFF	once	NA	TRBJ2-1	TRBV19
TGTGCCAGCAGTTTACTAGCGGGAACCTACAATGAGCAGTTCTTC	CASSLLAGTYNEQFF	NA	TRBD2	TRBJ2-1	TRBV7-3
TGCGCCAGCAGCCAAGGAGCCGGGACAGGGAACTACGAGCAGTACTTC	CASSQGAGTGNYEQYF	NA	TRBD1	TRBJ2-7	TRBV4-3
TGCAGCATGCACCGTCCCGGGACAGGGAACCACGAGCAGTACTTC	CSMHRPGTGNHEQYF	few	TRBD1	TRBJ2-7	TRBV29-1
TGTGCCAGCACACTACGGCTAGCGGGAGTAGAGACCCAGTACTTC	CASTLRLAGVETQYF	NA	TRBD2	TRBJ2-5	TRBV5-6
TGTGCCAGGACGGACAGGGCGCTACCAGCGGGAAACACCGGGGAGCTGTTTTTT	CARTDRALPAGNTGELFF	NA	NA	TRBJ2-2	TRBV6-4
TGCGCCAGCAGCCAAGTCTTGGTGGGAGGACACTACGAGCAGTACTTC	CASSQVLVGGHYEQYF	NA	NA	TRBJ2-7	TRBV4-3
TGTGCCAGCTCACGATCGGGACTTAAGAACACTGAAGCTTTCTTT	CASSRSGLKNTEAFF	NA	NA	TRBJ1-1	TRBV18
TGTGCCAGCAGAAAAACTAGCGCTGTTAAGCAGTATTTT	CASRKTSAVKQYF	NA	TRBD2	TRBJ2-3	TRBV5-8
TGTGCCAGCAGCGAACCCCGGCCGGGACTAGCGGGAATGGATACGCAGTATTTT	CASSEPRPGLAGMDTQYF	NA	TRBD2	TRBJ2-3	TRBV7-2